These 14 T cell receptor beta chains share one sample of origin, sequenced in a study of shared clonotypes between healthy human individuals. Only CD45RO-negative cells positively selected for CCR7 counted as naive CD8 cells, so terminally differentiated effector memory CD45RA+ cells were excluded. Data came from immunoSEQ multiplex PCR; TCRdb stores just in-frame clones and leaves some out. Among some 2,000,000 clones listed, approximately 94% were seen once. Material for sequencing was naive CD8+ T cells sorted from blood. Receptors originate from a man aged 18 to 30 in good health.

J is TRBJ2-1 and V is TRBV9; D is possibly TRBD1 (6 bases). Trimming took 0 bases from V and 5 from J, leaving 9 bases between them. Germline assignment: CDR1 SGDLS and CDR2 YYNGEE. The CDR3 covers 14 residues. The CDR3 is CASSVARQDNEQFF. CDR3 nucleotide sequence: TGTGCCAGCAGCGTAGCTCGACAGGACAATGAGCAGTTCTTC. The full variable domain, rest sourced from reference TRBV9 and TRBJ2-1, is DSGVTQTPKHLITATGQRVTLRCSPRSGDLSVYWYQQSLDQGLQFLIQYYNGEERAKGNILERFSAQQFPDLHSELNLSSLELGDSALYFCASSVARQDNEQFFGPGTRLTVL.

The gene calls are TRBV28 and TRBJ1-4; D may be TRBD1 (5 bases). Trimming took 7 bases from V and 0 from J, leaving 15 bases between them. From germline, CDR1 is MDHEN and CDR2 SYDVKM. This CDR3 has 16 amino acids. The CDR3 sequence: CASMRQYQPTNEKLFF. The CDR3 region has the DNA TGTGCCAGCATGCGACAGTACCAACCAACTAATGAAAAACTGTTTTTT.

This clone was found once. The CDR3: CASSLGRAGLDTQYF. In DNA, the CDR3 is TGTGCCAGCAGTTTAGGGAGGGCAGGTTTAGATACGCAGTATTTT. The genes are TRBV27 and TRBJ2-3; 7 nucleotides line up with TRBD2. Germline loops: CDR1 MNHEY, CDR2 SMNVEV (reference sequence). This CDR3 has 15 residues. After removal of 2 bases from V and 5 bases from J, the junction contained 7 bases not matched to a gene.

The chain joins TRBV29-1 to TRBJ2-3; no firm D call. Germline loops: CDR1 SQVTM, CDR2 ANQGSEA. V lost 3 bases and J lost 1, with 14 bases in between. This CDR3 region has 15 residues. This CDR3 is CSVDPAAAGTDTQYF. The CDR3 DNA follows: TGCAGCGTTGACCCTGCTGCCGCGGGCACAGATACGCAGTATTTT.

The chain has TRBV6-5 and TRBJ1-1; D is unclear. This CDR3 is built from 13 residues. Germline V gene sequence: CDR1 MNHEY, CDR2 SVGAGI. V was trimmed by 6 bases and J by 0 bases, leaving 8 bases between them. The CDR3 nucleotides read TGTGCCAGCAGCACGAATTTGAACACTGAAGCTTTCTTT. This encodes CASSTNLNTEAFF.

V and J are TRBV7-9 and TRBJ2-7, with 8 positions matching TRBD1. V trimming: 2 bases; J trimming: 6 bases; junction bases outside the gene matches: 9. CDR3 length equals 15 residues. Germline CDR1 and CDR2: SEHNR and FQNEAQ (reference sequence). CDR3 in amino acids: CASSLPDREIVEQYF. The CDR3 bases are TGTGCCAGCAGCTTACCGGACAGGGAAATCGTCGAGCAGTACTTC.

The chain combines TRBV4-3 with TRBJ1-5; maybe TRBD1 (5 bases). Trimming removed 2 bases from V and 5 bases from J, with 19 bases in between. CDR1 and CDR2 (germline): LGHNA, YSLEER. The CDR3 spans 17 residues. CDR3 protein: CASSQRLGTLVDQPQHF. For the CDR3, the DNA is TGCGCCAGCAGCCAAAGACTAGGGACTCTAGTTGATCAGCCCCAGCATTTT.

The rearrangement joins TRBV27 to TRBJ1-2; D is perhaps TRBD1 (6 bases). CDR1 and CDR2 (germline): MNHEY, SMNVEV (reference sequence). V shed 6 bases and J shed 4 bases, with 15 bases lying between them. This CDR3 comprises 14 residues. The CDR3 sequence is CASSPQGPSYGYTF. CDR3 nucleotide sequence: TGTGCCAGCAGCCCCCAGGGGCCCAGCTATGGCTACACCTTC.

The genes are TRBV7-9 and TRBJ2-1, with TRBD1 matching over 8 bases. This CDR3 has 14 amino acids. Losses at the gene ends were 8 bases for V and 4 bases for J; bases not matched to a gene: 7. Germline CDR1 SEHNR, CDR2 FQNEAQ (reference sequence). CDR3 in amino acids: CASAGTGLYNEQFF. DNA for the CDR3: TGTGCCAGCGCCGGGACAGGCCTTTACAATGAGCAGTTCTTC.

V and J are TRBV9 and TRBJ2-1; 8 bases agree with TRBD1. V trimming: 5 bases; J trimming: 8 bases; junction bases outside the gene matches: 12. CDR1 SGDLS and CDR2 YYNGEE come from the germline V gene. This CDR3 contains 15 residues. The DNA of the CDR3 is TGTGCCAGCAGGGTGGGGACAGGCCCTTTGGATGAGCAGTTCTTC. This sequence encodes CASRVGTGPLDEQFF.

The V and J genes are TRBV10-3 and TRBJ2-3; perhaps TRBD1 as D (6 bases). The CDR3 spans 17 residues. With 0 bases removed from V and 0 bases from J, the gap between germline ends came to 13 bases. The germline V gene encodes CDR1 ENHRY and CDR2 SYGVKD. Written as DNA, the CDR3 is TGTGCCATCAGTGAGTCGAAGGGAACAGGGAGCACAGATACGCAGTATTTT. Protein: CAISESKGTGSTDTQYF.

Points on this clone: The sample has other DNA sequences that encode this CDR3 too. The chain recombines TRBV5-6 with TRBJ2-7; 11 nucleotides agree with TRBD2. CDR1 is SGHDT, CDR2 YYEEEE, per germline. J gave up 2 bases and V 4 bases, and 5 bases lay outside the gene matches. The CDR3 sequence is 15 residues long. The CDR3 DNA reads as TGTGCCAGCAGCGCCGGGACTAGCGGACCCTACGAGCAGTACTTC. Encoded protein: CASSAGTSGPYEQYF.

The chain uses TRBV5-4 and TRBJ1-6, with 7 bases matching TRBD1. The germline CDR1 and CDR2 sequences are SGHNT and YYREEE (reference sequence). V dropped 0 bases and J dropped 6; count of bases not matched to a gene: 9. This CDR3 contains 17 residues. The CDR3 DNA reads as TGTGCCAGCAGCTTGGCCCCTCAGGACAGGAGTAATTCACCCCTCCACTTT. It translates to CASSLAPQDRSNSPLHF.

The chain joins TRBV27 to TRBJ1-4; a possible D gene is TRBD1 (6 bases). With 2 bases removed from V and 8 bases from J, the gap between germline ends came to 12 bases. The CDR3 covers 14 residues. Germline CDR1 reads MNHEY; CDR2 reads SMNVEV (reference sequence). The CDR3 here is CASSLELGGEKLFF. The CDR3 DNA follows: TGTGCCAGCAGTTTAGAATTAGGGGGAGAAAAACTGTTTTTT.